These 20 T cell receptor beta chains share one sample of origin, sequenced in a study of T cells in Graves' hyperthyroidism and ophthalmopathy. TCR beta CDR3 sequences were amplified from RNA transcripts. First-round RT-PCR targeting the TCR CDR3 was performed with the HTBI primer set. TCRdb processed the multiplex PCR reads anew with MiXCR; each CDR3 protein has one entry. The table lists around 600,000 distinct CDR3 sequences, 12% to 15% of them singletons. The sequenced sample was blood. The receptor source for this set is a woman under 30 with Graves' ophthalmopathy.

The table lists this clonotype with many counts. The CDR3 is CASSIDTVNTEAFF. Written as DNA, the CDR3 is TGTGCCAGTAGTATAGACACCGTGAACACTGAAGCTTTCTTT. The chain employs TRBV19 and TRBJ1-1; D not resolved. V lost 0 bases, J lost 0 bases, and 5 bases lay in between. Germline CDR1 and CDR2: LNHDA and SQIVND (reference sequence). The CDR3 is 14 amino acids.

In this sample, this clonotype turned up a few times. The rearrangement joins TRBV3-2 to TRBJ2-3. TRBV3-2 is termed a pseudogene. The length of the CDR3 is 15 residues. The CDR3 protein is CASSSTVSSTDTQYF. The CDR3 nucleotides read TGTGCCAGCAGCTCCACAGTCTCGAGCACAGATACGCAGTATTTT.

This clonotype was observed many times. V is TRBV28 and J is TRBJ2-4, with TRBD2 matching over 8 bases. Looked up from germline, CDR1 is MDHEN and CDR2 is SYDVKM. The CDR3 sequence is 14 residues long. The trim removed 7 bases at V and 9 bases at J, leaving 11 bases unmatched. This CDR3 reads CASTYPGLEGIQYF. CDR3 DNA sequence: TGTGCCAGCACTTACCCGGGACTAGAGGGCATTCAGTACTTC.

The chain links TRBV9 to TRBJ2-1, with D perhaps being TRBD1 or TRBD2 (5 bases each). This CDR3 contains 14 residues. Germline V gene data show CDR1 as SGDLS and CDR2 as YYNGEE. V was cut by 0 bases and J by 7 bases, with 11 bases left in between. CDR3 region: CASSVERGGNEQFF. The CDR3 nucleotides are TGTGCCAGCAGCGTAGAACGGGGCGGAAATGAGCAGTTCTTC.

This clonotype was detected only a few times. This chain uses TRBV7-9 with TRBJ1-6; no reliable D call. The CDR3 is 15 amino acids. Germline V CDR1 and CDR2: SEHNR, FQNEAQ (reference sequence). The germline V and J ends were trimmed by 7 bases and 0 bases, with 10 bases remaining between them. The CDR3, as DNA: TGTGCCAGCACGCGCGGGGTCTCCTATAATTCACCCCTCCACTTT. Translating it yields CASTRGVSYNSPLHF.

Many counts were recorded for this clonotype. The V call is TRBV12-3 or TRBV12-4, the J call TRBJ1-1; D unclear. Trimming shortened V by 4 bases and J by 11 bases, and 11 bases separated the two germline ends. CDR3 length: 11 amino acids. CDR3 residues: CASSSSVGAFF. The DNA for the CDR3 is TGTGCCAGCAGTTCATCAGTGGGGGCTTTCTTT.

This chain uses TRBV10-3 with TRBJ2-7, with TRBD2 identical over 14 bases. This CDR3 is built from 16 residues. With 2 bases clipped from V and 7 bases from J, the junction kept 7 bases outside the gene matches. In germline, CDR1 is ENHRY, CDR2 SYGVKD. The CDR3 nucleotides read TGTGCCATCAGTGAGAGCCCGGGACTAGCGGGAGCAGAGCAGTACTTC. This translates into CAISESPGLAGAEQYF.

The rearrangement uses TRBV19 and TRBJ1-2; TRBD1 matches 7 bases. The CDR3 covers 15 residues. Germline CDR1 and CDR2: LNHDA and SQIVND (reference sequence). V gave up 4 bases and J gave up 6 bases; unmatched junction bases: 11. CDR3 sequence reads: CASSTLQGRGDGYTF. The CDR3 DNA reads as TGTGCCAGTAGTACCTTACAGGGGAGAGGAGATGGCTACACCTTC.

The J gene is TRBJ2-5, the V gene TRBV5-1, with 11 bases matching TRBD2. CDR1 is SGHRS and CDR2 is YFSETQ in the germline V gene. The V gene end was trimmed by 5 bases and the J gene end by 5 bases; junction bases not matched to a gene: 11. CDR3 size: 16 residues. Written as DNA, the CDR3 is TGCGCCAGCAGTCCCCGACTAGCGGGACCTCCGGAGACCCAGTACTTC. The encoded protein is CASSPRLAGPPETQYF. The variable domain in full, with the rest retrieved from reference TRBV5-1 and TRBJ2-5, is KAGVTQTPRYLIKTRGQQVTLSCSPISGHRSVSWYQQTPGQGLQFLFEYFSETQRNKGNFPGRFSGRQFSNSRSEMNVSTLELGDSALYLCASSPRLAGPPETQYFGPGTRLLVL.

Comments on this clonotype: A read error is possible here, since a much larger clone lies one base away. The chain combines TRBV6-5 with TRBJ2-1; D is uncertain. Germline CDR1 MNHEY, CDR2 SVGAGI. The CDR3 is 12 amino acids. V was cut by 0 bases and J by 11 bases, with 8 bases left in between. In DNA form, the CDR3 reads TGTGCCAGCAGTTACTCGGTCTATCAGCAGTTCTTC. It yields the protein CASSYSVYQQFF.

The chain has TRBV3-1 and TRBJ1-5, with D possibly being TRBD1 (6 bases). Per germline, CDR1 LGHDT and CDR2 YNNKEL (reference sequence). Between the trimmed V and J ends, which lost 1 base and 0 bases, there was a span of 7 bases. This CDR3 contains 15 residues. In nucleotides, the CDR3 is TGTGCCAGCAGCCAAGGGACAGCTAGCAATCAGCCCCAGCATTTT. It translates to CASSQGTASNQPQHF.

This clonotype was counted ten times or more. This rearrangement joins TRBV12-3 or TRBV12-4 to TRBJ2-7; D assignment may be TRBD1 or TRBD2 (6 bases each). Trimming took off 5 bases at V and 6 bases at J, with 20 bases between the two ends. The CDR3 consists of 15 residues. CDR3 sequence: CASSPPGGGTSEQYF. As DNA, the CDR3 is TGTGCCAGCAGTCCCCCTGGAGGAGGGACAAGCGAGCAGTACTTC.

This clonotype was found a few times. The chain links TRBV11-3 to TRBJ1-5; D is perhaps TRBD1 (5 bases). V lost 9 bases and J 10 bases, leaving 16 bases between the germline ends. Germline CDR1 SGHNT, CDR2 YENEEA. The CDR3 totals 12 residues. Written as DNA, the CDR3 is TGTGCCAGTGGGGGGTTCGGGGGTCCCCAGCATTTT. Translation gives CASGGFGGPQHF. Based on the CDR3 plus reference TRBV11-3 and TRBJ1-5, the full variable domain is EAGVVQSPRYKIIEKKQPVAFWCNPISGHNTLYWYLQNLGQGPELLIRYENEEAVDDSQLPKDRFSAERLKGVDSTLKIQPAELGDSAVYLCASGGFGGPQHFGDGTRLSIL.

The sample holds many counts of this clonotype. The rearrangement links TRBV12-3 or TRBV12-4 to TRBJ1-2; 7 bases are a match to TRBD1. With 5 bases clipped from V and 2 bases from J, the junction kept 5 bases outside the gene matches. The CDR3 runs to 14 residues. The CDR3 bases are TGTGCCAGCAGTCAACGACAGGGAAACTATGGCTACACCTTC. The encoded protein is CASSQRQGNYGYTF.

The rearrangement joins TRBV6-1 to TRBJ2-7; TRBD2 might be the D (6 bases). The germline V gene encodes CDR1 MNHNS and CDR2 SASEGT. Trimming left V 4 bases short and J 5 bases short, with 15 bases between. This CDR3 contains 14 residues. The CDR3 nucleotides are TGTGCCAGCAGTGTTCGGGGGAGTCTCAACGAGCAGTACTTC. Encoded protein: CASSVRGSLNEQYF.

CDR3: CATSREFSRGREWEKLFF. The DNA for the CDR3 is TGTGCCACCAGCAGAGAGTTTTCGCGGGGCAGGGAGTGGGAAAAACTGTTTTTT. The chain is built from TRBV15 and TRBJ1-4; D perhaps matches TRBD1 (5 bases). This CDR3 contains 18 residues. Germline CDR1 and CDR2: LNHNV and YYDKDF (reference sequence). V was clipped by 0 bases and J by 8 bases, with 22 bases between them.

This clonotype appeared many times. The rearrangement links TRBV27 to TRBJ2-5; 11 bases agree with TRBD2. Germline CDR1 MNHEY, CDR2 SMNVEV (reference sequence). The CDR3 covers 16 residues. J was trimmed by 2 bases and V by 5 bases; bases with no gene match: 7. As DNA, the CDR3 is TGTGCCAGCAGTGCCCCCGGGACTAGCGGACAAGAGACCCAGTACTTC. This translates into CASSAPGTSGQETQYF.

Ten or more counts support this clonotype. The chain links TRBV24-1 to TRBJ1-2, with TRBD1 matching over 8 bases. Germline CDR1 reads KGHDR; CDR2 reads SFDVKD. The CDR3 spans 15 residues. J gave up 4 bases and V 3 bases, and 6 bases lay outside the gene matches. This CDR3 reads CATSDPGTGRYGYTF. CDR3 bases: TGTGCCACCAGTGATCCAGGGACAGGTCGCTATGGCTACACCTTC.

The sample holds many counts of this clonotype. J is TRBJ2-3 and V is TRBV11-2; D gene unclear. Germline V gives CDR1 SGHAT, CDR2 FQNNGV. Trimming pared 3 bases from V and 0 bases from J, leaving 10 bases between. CDR3 length: 15 amino acids. The CDR3, as DNA: TGTGCCAGCAGCTTGTCGCCTCTTAGCACAGATACGCAGTATTTT. This translates into CASSLSPLSTDTQYF.

The V gene is TRBV19, the J gene TRBJ1-2, with 9 bases lining up with TRBD1. This CDR3 spans 13 amino acids. With V trimmed by 1 base and J by 6 bases, 0 bases remained unmatched. The germline V gene has CDR1 LNHDA and CDR2 SQIVND (reference sequence). CDR3 nucleotides: TGTGCCAGTAGTATAGGGACAGGGGATGGCTACACCTTC. This sequence encodes CASSIGTGDGYTF.